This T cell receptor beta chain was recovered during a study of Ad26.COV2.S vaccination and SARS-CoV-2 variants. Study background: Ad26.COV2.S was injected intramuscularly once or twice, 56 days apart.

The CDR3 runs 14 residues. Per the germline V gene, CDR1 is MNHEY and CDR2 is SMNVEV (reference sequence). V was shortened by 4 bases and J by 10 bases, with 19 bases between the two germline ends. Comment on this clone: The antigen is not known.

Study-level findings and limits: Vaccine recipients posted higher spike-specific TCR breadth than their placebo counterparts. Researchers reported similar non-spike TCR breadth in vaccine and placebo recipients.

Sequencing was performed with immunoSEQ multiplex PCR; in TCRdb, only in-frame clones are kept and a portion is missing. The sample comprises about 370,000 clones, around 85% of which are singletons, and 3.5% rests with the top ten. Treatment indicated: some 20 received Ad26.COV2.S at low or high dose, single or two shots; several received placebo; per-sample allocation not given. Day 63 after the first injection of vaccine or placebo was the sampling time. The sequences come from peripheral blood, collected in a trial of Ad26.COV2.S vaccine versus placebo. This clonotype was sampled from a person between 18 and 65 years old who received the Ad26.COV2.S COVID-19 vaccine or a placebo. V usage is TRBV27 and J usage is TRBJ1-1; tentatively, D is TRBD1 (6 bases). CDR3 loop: CASSSRSLTGRAFF. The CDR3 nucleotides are TGTGCCAGCAGTTCCCGATCTCTTACAGGGAGAGCTTTCTTT.